Shown below are 17 T cell receptor beta chains from a single sample sequenced in a study of blood T cell repertoires in COVID-19. Measured with immunoSEQ multiplex PCR; TCRdb has only the in-frame clones, and not every one. Of about 46,000 clones in the sample, roughly four fifths were seen once. Material: peripheral blood. These receptors came from a man between 60 and 75 years old with acute or convalescent COVID-19.

This clone was detected only a few times. The chain has TRBV11-3 and TRBJ2-7, with D tentatively TRBD2 (6 bases). From germline, CDR1 is SGHNT and CDR2 YENEEA. CDR3 length: 12 residues. Trimming pared 4 bases from V and 4 bases from J, leaving 8 bases between. CDR3 amino acids: CASSSEGYEQYF. The CDR3 DNA reads as TGTGCCAGCAGCTCGGAGGGGTACGAGCAGTACTTC.

This clone was detected a few times. This sequence joins TRBV9 and TRBJ2-7; D may be TRBD2 (6 bases). Germline-derived CDR1 and CDR2 are SGDLS and YYNGEE. The CDR3 covers 11 residues. Trimming removed 3 bases from V and 10 bases from J, with 11 bases in between. The CDR3 protein is CASSEGGDQYF. CDR3 sequence (DNA): TGTGCCAGCAGCGAGGGCGGGGACCAGTACTTC.

V usage is TRBV7-2 and J usage is TRBJ1-5; 8 positions agree with TRBD1. The V gene end was trimmed by 1 base and the J gene end by 6 bases; junction bases not matched to a gene: 8. This CDR3 has 16 residues. In germline, CDR1 is SGHTA, CDR2 FQGNSA. The CDR3 DNA reads as TGTGCCAGCAGCTTAGAAGCGACAGGGGCTAGTCAGCCCCAGCATTTT. Translation: CASSLEATGASQPQHF. The full variable domain, completed using reference TRBV7-2 and TRBJ1-5, is GAGVSQSPSNKVTEKGKDVELRCDPISGHTALYWYRQSLGQGLEFLIYFQGNSAPDKSGLPSDRFSAERTGGSVSTLTIQRTQQEDSAVYLCASSLEATGASQPQHFGDGTRLSIL.

This chain's CDR3 is CASSDRTTKQFF. The CDR3 bases are TGTGCCAGCAGCGACCGGACTACCAAGCAGTTCTTC. V is TRBV9 and J is TRBJ2-1; D may be TRBD2 (6 bases). Germline V gene sequence: CDR1 SGDLS, CDR2 YYNGEE. The CDR3 contains 12 residues. V shed 3 bases and J shed 11 bases, with 12 bases lying between them.

The gene calls are TRBV13 and TRBJ2-7; 8 nucleotides line up with TRBD1. Germline-derived CDR1 and CDR2 are PRHDT and FYEKMQ (reference sequence). There are 15 residues in the CDR3. Trimming at V came to 5 bases and at J to 0 bases, leaving 6 bases not matched to a gene. Here the CDR3 reads CASSPGQGSSYEQYF. CDR3 coding DNA: TGTGCCAGCAGCCCCGGACAGGGAAGCTCCTACGAGCAGTACTTC.

The gene calls are TRBV29-1 and TRBJ2-7; 9 nucleotides align to TRBD2. Germline CDR1 SQVTM, CDR2 ANQGSEA. J gave up 2 bases and V 0 bases, and 5 bases lay outside the gene matches. This CDR3 has 15 amino acids. CDR3 nucleotides: TGCAGCGTTGAAGATAGTCTAGCGGGGACCTACGAGCAGTACTTC. This codes for CSVEDSLAGTYEQYF.

The V and J genes are TRBV27 and TRBJ1-2; 10 bases align to TRBD1. This CDR3 is built from 16 residues. Looked up from germline, CDR1 is MNHEY and CDR2 is SMNVEV (reference sequence). The trim removed 4 bases at V and 0 bases at J, leaving 5 bases unmatched. The CDR3 loop reads CASSSGQGVTNYGYTF. The CDR3 DNA sequence: TGTGCCAGCAGTTCAGGACAGGGGGTCACTAACTATGGCTACACCTTC.

V is TRBV30 and J is TRBJ1-6; 11 nucleotides line up with TRBD1. The length of the CDR3 is 15 residues. Germline CDR1 and CDR2: GTSNPN and SVGIG (reference sequence). V trimming: 4 bases; J trimming: 9 bases; junction bases outside the gene matches: 8. CDR3 DNA: TGTGCCTGGACAAGGGGGACAGGGGGAAGTTCACCCCTCCACTTT. This translates into CAWTRGTGGSSPLHF.

The chain recombines TRBV11-2 with TRBJ1-2, with a weak D call TRBD1 (6 bases). Germline lookup yields CDR1 SGHAT and CDR2 FQNNGV. V lost 0 bases and J lost 5, with 13 bases in between. There are 15 residues in the CDR3. CDR3 bases: TGTGCCAGCAGCTTAGATCCGGGGGGCTTTTATGGCTACACCTTC. Amino acid sequence: CASSLDPGGFYGYTF.

The chain links TRBV4-1 to TRBJ1-3; D is perhaps TRBD1 (6 bases). The CDR3 sequence is 15 residues long. With 5 bases removed from V and 4 bases from J, the gap between germline ends came to 15 bases. The V gene's germline CDR1 is MGHRA and CDR2 YSYEKL. The CDR3: CASSYSGTLGNTIYF. CDR3 sequence (DNA): TGCGCCAGCAGCTATTCCGGGACACTGGGAAACACCATATATTTT.

Notes on this clone: Other nucleotide sequences from this sample produce the same CDR3. This rearrangement joins TRBV5-1 to TRBJ1-2; D uncertain. V shed 0 bases and J shed 4 bases, with 10 bases lying between them. The CDR3 totals 14 residues. Germline lookup yields CDR1 SGHRS and CDR2 YFSETQ. Here the CDR3 reads CASSLDGVGYGYTF. The DNA for the CDR3 is TGCGCCAGCAGCTTGGATGGAGTTGGCTATGGCTACACCTTC.

This clone came up a few times. V and J are TRBV7-2 and TRBJ1-6; D remains unclear. Trimming removed 1 base at V and 13 bases at J, with 11 bases between. The CDR3 extends over 13 amino acids. Per the germline V gene, CDR1 is SGHTA and CDR2 is FQGNSA. CDR3 in amino acids: CASSLETPDPLHF. CDR3 bases: TGTGCCAGCAGCTTAGAGACACCCGATCCCCTCCACTTT.

This rearrangement joins TRBV7-3 to TRBJ1-2, with TRBD1 matching 9 bases. The V and J ends lost 4 bases and 5 bases, in that order; junction bases with no gene match: 11. The CDR3 spans 16 residues. The germline V gene has CDR1 SGHTA and CDR2 FQGTGA. CDR3 sequence reads: CASSSLKGDRVYGYTF. Written as DNA, the CDR3 is TGTGCCAGCAGCTCGTTAAAGGGGGACAGGGTGTATGGCTACACCTTC. Full variable domain (missing parts from reference TRBV7-3 and TRBJ1-2): GAGVSQTPSNKVTEKGKYVELRCDPISGHTALYWYRQSLGQGPEFLIYFQGTGAADDSGLPNDRFFAVRPEGSVSTLKIQRTERGDSAVYLCASSSLKGDRVYGYTFGSGTRLTVV.

The chain joins TRBV28 to TRBJ2-1; no clear D gene. Looked up from germline, CDR1 is MDHEN and CDR2 is SYDVKM. The CDR3 length is 15 residues. Trimming shortened V by 2 bases and J by 4 bases, and 12 bases separated the two germline ends. This CDR3 is CASSLGLAIYNEQFF. In DNA form, the CDR3 reads TGTGCCAGCAGTTTAGGGCTTGCAATTTACAATGAGCAGTTCTTC.

This chain uses TRBV23-1 with TRBJ1-2; perhaps TRBD1 as D (5 bases). TRBV23-1 falls under the ORF class, with uncertain function. V was pared by 5 bases and J by 1 base, with 8 bases between. The CDR3 is 13 amino acids. The CDR3 coding sequence is TGCGCCAGCAGTTACAGGAATAACTATGGCTACACCTTC. It encodes CASSYRNNYGYTF.

The rearrangement joins TRBV6-2 or TRBV6-3 to TRBJ2-5, with D tentatively TRBD1 (6 bases). V was cut by 2 bases and J by 5 bases, with 18 bases left in between. The CDR3 length is 16 residues. Per germline, CDR1 MNHEY and CDR2 SVGEGT. The CDR3 loop is CASSYRTEDIEETQYF. In DNA form, the CDR3 reads TGTGCCAGCAGTTACCGGACAGAGGATATTGAGGAGACCCAGTACTTC.

The V and J genes are TRBV29-1 and TRBJ2-7; D is perhaps TRBD1 (6 bases). Germline loops: CDR1 SQVTM, CDR2 ANQGSEA. The germline V and J ends were trimmed by 4 bases and 1 base, with 8 bases remaining between them. The CDR3 totals 12 residues. CDR3 residues: CSVVDSSYEQYF. CDR3 nucleotide sequence: TGCAGCGTTGTGGACAGTTCCTACGAGCAGTACTTC.